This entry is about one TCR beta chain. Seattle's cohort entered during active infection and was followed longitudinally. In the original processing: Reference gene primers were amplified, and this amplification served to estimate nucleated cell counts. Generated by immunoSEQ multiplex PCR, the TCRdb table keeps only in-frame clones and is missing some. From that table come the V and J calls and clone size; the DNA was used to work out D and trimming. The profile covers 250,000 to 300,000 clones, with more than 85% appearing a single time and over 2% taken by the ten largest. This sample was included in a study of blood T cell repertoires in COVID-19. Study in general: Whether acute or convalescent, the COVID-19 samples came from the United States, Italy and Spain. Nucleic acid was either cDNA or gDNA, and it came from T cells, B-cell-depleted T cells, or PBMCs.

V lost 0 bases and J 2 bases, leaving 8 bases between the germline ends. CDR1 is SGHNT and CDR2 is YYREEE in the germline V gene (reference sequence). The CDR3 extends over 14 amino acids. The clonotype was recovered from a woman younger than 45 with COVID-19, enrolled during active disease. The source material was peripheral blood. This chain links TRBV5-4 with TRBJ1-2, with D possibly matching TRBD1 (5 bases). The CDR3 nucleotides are TGTGCCAGCAGCTTGGAGGCAGGGAACTATGGCTACACCTTC. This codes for CASSLEAGNYGYTF.